What follows are 14 T cell receptor beta chains derived from one specimen sequenced in a study of blood T cells in healthy people across ages. Then a second PCR, running about 7 to 11 cycles, was carried out with a sample-barcoded 5' primer and a J-beta primer mix. A single record per CDR3 protein comes from TCRdb applying MiXCR to the 5' RACE reads. The table records around 1,500,000 distinct CDR3 sequences, roughly 28% of them present only once. The specimen was blood. The source of these receptors is a woman in her thirties in good health.

The J gene is TRBJ2-4, the V gene TRBV29-1; D unresolved. This CDR3 region has 13 residues. The V gene's germline CDR1 is SQVTM and CDR2 ANQGSEA. The germline V and J ends were trimmed by 4 bases and 13 bases, with 20 bases remaining between them. The CDR3, as DNA: TGCAGCGTTGGACCCCACTTGGGAAGTGAGCAGTACTTC. Translating it yields CSVGPHLGSEQYF.

A single count supports this clonotype. A clone one base away is much larger, so this may be a read error. V and J are TRBV5-4 and TRBJ2-5, with 11 bases aligning to TRBD2. CDR3 length equals 15 residues. V was pared by 3 bases and J by 4 bases, with 5 bases of the junction left unmatched. Germline V CDR1 and CDR2: SGHNT, YYREEE (reference sequence). CDR3 amino acids: CASSSGLAEGETQYF. CDR3 DNA: TGTGCCAGCAGCTCGGGACTAGCGGAAGGAGAGACCCAGTACTTC.

A few counts support this clonotype. The chain joins TRBV21-1 to TRBJ2-3; TRBD1 is the table's D call and was not checked against the DNA. TRBV21-1 is described as a pseudogene. The length of the CDR3 is 14 residues. CDR3 nucleotide sequence: TGTGCCAGCAGCAACCCGGCCCGCACAGATACGCAGTATTTT. Protein: CASSNPARTDTQYF.

This clonotype was recorded at least ten times. The chain carries TRBV10-3 and TRBJ2-1; the match to TRBD2 covers 9 bases. Germline V gene lookup returns CDR1 ENHRY and CDR2 SYGVKD. The J segment lost 9 bases and the V segment lost 7 bases, leaving 10 bases of the junction unmatched. This CDR3 is 14 amino acids long. CDR3 loop: CAITNRGGASEQFF. In DNA form, the CDR3 reads TGTGCCATCACGAATCGCGGGGGGGCTAGTGAGCAGTTCTTC.

Concerning this clonotype: This may come from a read error, since a much larger clone is one base off. V is TRBV2 and J is TRBJ2-4; 7 nucleotides align to TRBD1. Germline lookup yields CDR1 SNHLY and CDR2 FYNNEI. The V segment lost 3 bases and the J segment 1 base; nucleotides outside the gene matches: 3. This CDR3 comprises 15 residues. CDR3 nucleotides: TGTGCCAGCAGTGATAAGGGGGCGGCCAAAAACATTCAGTACTTC. It encodes CASSDKGAAKNIQYF.

This clonotype was recorded at least ten times. The genes are TRBV15 and TRBJ1-2; TRBD1 might be the D (5 bases). CDR1 is LNHNV and CDR2 is YYDKDF in the germline V gene (reference sequence). The germline V and J ends were trimmed by 1 base and 4 bases, with 13 bases remaining between them. CDR3 length equals 15 residues. Here the CDR3 reads CATSRGGELFYGYTF. The CDR3 DNA reads as TGTGCCACCAGCAGAGGGGGGGAGCTGTTCTATGGCTACACCTTC.

The rearrangement links TRBV6-5 to TRBJ1-6; D gene uncertain. The CDR3 has 16 amino acids. Between the trimmed V and J ends, which lost 7 bases and 3 bases, there was a span of 16 bases. Germline V gene data show CDR1 as MNHEY and CDR2 as SVGAGI. This CDR3 reads CASISRAGIYNSPLHF. DNA for the CDR3: TGTGCCAGCATCTCCCGGGCGGGAATCTATAATTCACCCCTCCACTTT.

This clonotype was counted a few times. The CDR3 protein is CASSFGGERDTQYF. The CDR3 DNA is TGTGCCAGCAGTTTCGGCGGGGAGCGAGATACGCAGTATTTT. V and J are TRBV12-3 or TRBV12-4 and TRBJ2-3, with a possible D match to TRBD2 (6 bases). The CDR3 is 14 residues long. V gave up 3 bases and J gave up 5 bases, with 12 bases separating them.

The chain recombines TRBV18 with TRBJ2-7, with D perhaps TRBD2 (5 bases). Trimming removed 6 bases at V and 7 bases at J, with 10 bases between. The CDR3 runs to 11 residues. Germline assignment: CDR1 KGHSH and CDR2 LQKENI. The CDR3 nucleotides read TGTGCCAGCTCGTCCCAGCGGGAGCAGTACTTC. Its translation is CASSSQREQYF.

The chain has TRBV7-2 and TRBJ1-2; D is unclear. The CDR3 has 13 amino acids. The germline V and J ends were trimmed by 2 bases and 5 bases, with 9 bases remaining between them. Per germline, CDR1 SGHTA and CDR2 FQGNSA. The CDR3 here is CASSLPGRYGYTF. The CDR3 DNA reads TGTGCCAGCAGCTTACCAGGTCGATATGGCTACACCTTC.

A word on this clonotype: A read error may explain this, as a much larger clone is one base away. The chain recombines TRBV7-2 with TRBJ2-5, with D possibly being TRBD2 (6 bases). The end of the DNA fits TRBJ2-7 better, so the J call may be wrong. This CDR3 is 13 amino acids long. Germline V CDR1 and CDR2: SGHTA, FQGNSA. The CDR3 is CASNQLASHEQYF. The CDR3 DNA reads TGTGCCAGCAACCAACTAGCTTCCCACGAGCAGTACTTC.

At least ten counts were recorded for this clonotype. This chain connects TRBV28 to TRBJ1-2; TRBD1 aligns across 7 bases. The junction had 8 bases not matched to a gene; V was cut back by 4 bases and J by 6 bases. The CDR3 runs 14 residues. Germline CDR1 MDHEN, CDR2 SYDVKM. The CDR3 spells CASSSQPTGHGYTF. CDR3 bases: TGTGCCAGCAGTTCTCAACCGACAGGGCATGGCTACACCTTC.

This clonotype was detected a few times. The V gene is TRBV29-1, the J gene TRBJ2-3, with 8 bases fitting TRBD1. V shed 6 bases and J 6 bases; nucleotides not matched to a gene: 8. The CDR3 is 13 amino acids. The germline V gene has CDR1 SQVTM and CDR2 ANQGSEA. CDR3 sequence: CSVIGQGDDTQYF. The CDR3 region has the DNA TGCAGCGTGATAGGACAGGGCGACGATACGCAGTATTTT.

V is TRBV12-3 or TRBV12-4 and J is TRBJ1-3, with unresolved D. The CDR3 length is 15 residues. Trimming pared 3 bases from V and 0 bases from J, leaving 9 bases between. The CDR3: CASSFALISGNTIYF. The CDR3 bases are TGTGCCAGCAGTTTCGCCCTGATCTCTGGAAACACCATATATTTT.